This entry features one T cell receptor beta chain sequence. From germline, CDR1 is SGDLS and CDR2 YYNGEE. CDR3 size: 14 residues. Trimming took 3 bases from V and 6 from J, leaving 13 bases between them. In the original processing: How many nucleated cells were present was estimated from reference gene primer amplification. Only in-frame clones appear in the TCRdb table, and some are missing; sequencing was by immunoSEQ multiplex PCR. The V and J calls and clone size are taken from that table; D and trimming were inferred from the DNA. This sample yields 350,000 or so clones, of which almost 90% are seen a single time; approximately 1% belongs to the top ten. The data were obtained in a study of blood T cell repertoires in COVID-19. Study-level information: The United States, Italy and Spain were the sources of the acute and convalescent COVID-19 samples.

The rearrangement uses TRBV9 and TRBJ1-5; D is possibly TRBD1 (6 bases). The source of this sequence is a woman aged 30 to 39 who had been exposed to COVID-19. Sequenced sample: PBMCs or T cells enriched from blood (not recorded which). The CDR3 DNA follows: TGTGCCAGCAGCGGAACAGGGTTTGGTCAGCCCCAGCATTTT. This encodes CASSGTGFGQPQHF.